A single sample is the source of the 19 T cell receptor beta chains below, sequenced in a study of blood T cell repertoires in COVID-19. Clones were sequenced by immunoSEQ multiplex PCR, and TCRdb holds only the in-frame ones, with some missing. Among approximately 200,000 clones listed, 87% were seen once. The sequenced sample was peripheral blood. The receptors here all came from a man in his forties or fifties with active or convalescent COVID-19.

The rearrangement uses TRBV7-3 and TRBJ1-1; TRBD1 matches 8 bases. Germline assignment: CDR1 SGHTA and CDR2 FQGTGA. The CDR3 length is 16 residues. V lost 5 bases to trimming and J lost 1 base; unmatched junction nucleotides: 9. The chain's CDR3 is CASSPYGQGPNTEAFF. CDR3 nucleotides: TGTGCCAGCAGCCCGTATGGACAGGGACCGAACACTGAAGCTTTCTTT. Full variable domain (missing parts from reference TRBV7-3 and TRBJ1-1): GAGVSQTPSNKVTEKGKYVELRCDPISGHTALYWYRQSLGQGPEFLIYFQGTGAADDSGLPNDRFFAVRPEGSVSTLKIQRTERGDSAVYLCASSPYGQGPNTEAFFGQGTRLTVV.

The V gene is TRBV6-5, the J gene TRBJ2-7; a weak D match, TRBD1 (6 bases). The CDR3 is 14 amino acids. Trimming pared 4 bases from V and 2 bases from J, leaving 12 bases between. In germline, CDR1 is MNHEY, CDR2 SVGAGI. This CDR3 is CASSSRDTTYEQYF. CDR3 in DNA: TGTGCCAGCAGTTCCCGGGACACCACCTACGAGCAGTACTTC.

The rearrangement joins TRBV19 to TRBJ1-1; 7 bases align to TRBD1. With V trimmed by 5 bases and J by 7 bases, 7 bases remained unmatched. Germline V gene data show CDR1 as LNHDA and CDR2 as SQIVND (reference sequence). This CDR3 spans 13 amino acids. The CDR3 here is CASSPQGQDEAFF. In DNA form, the CDR3 reads TGTGCCAGTAGTCCACAGGGGCAAGATGAAGCTTTCTTT. Together with reference TRBV19 and TRBJ1-1, the CDR3 gives the full variable domain: DGGITQSPKYLFRKEGQNVTLSCEQNLNHDAMYWYRQDPGQGLRLIYYSQIVNDFQKGDIAEGYSVSREKKESFPLTVTSAQKNPTAFYLCASSPQGQDEAFFGQGTRLTVV.

The chain has TRBV27 and TRBJ1-1; perhaps TRBD1 as D (5 bases). V gave up 4 bases and J gave up 6 bases, with 12 bases separating them. The CDR3 totals 13 residues. CDR1 and CDR2 from the germline V gene are MNHEY and SMNVEV (reference sequence). The CDR3 loop is CASSYQGGAEAFF. CDR3 DNA: TGTGCCAGCAGTTATCAGGGTGGTGCTGAAGCTTTCTTT.

This chain links TRBV14 with TRBJ2-2; possible D gene TRBD1, 6 bases. V was clipped by 6 bases and J by 4 bases, with 9 bases between them. The germline CDR1 and CDR2 sequences are SGHDN and FVKESK. The CDR3 length is 13 residues. CDR3 nucleotide sequence: TGTGCCAGCAGACCAGGGGTCACCGGGGAGCTGTTTTTT. This gives the protein CASRPGVTGELFF.

The rearrangement links TRBV27 to TRBJ1-1; D is ambiguous. The CDR3 is made up of 13 amino acids. Germline assignment: CDR1 MNHEY and CDR2 SMNVEV (reference sequence). Trimming shortened V by 2 bases and J by 6 bases, and 10 bases separated the two germline ends. The CDR3 here is CASSLDVGAEAFF. The CDR3 coding sequence is TGTGCCAGCAGTTTAGATGTGGGAGCTGAAGCTTTCTTT.

The count of this clone is one. The rearrangement joins TRBV3-1 (or the pseudogene TRBV3-2) to TRBJ1-6; D is possibly TRBD1 (6 bases). CDR1 LGHDT and CDR2 YNNKEL come from the germline V gene (reference sequence). CDR3 length equals 14 residues. Trimming left V 4 bases short and J 8 bases short, with 12 bases between. CDR3 loop: CASSRGTLDSPLHF. The CDR3 bases are TGTGCCAGCAGCCGAGGGACATTGGATTCACCCCTCCACTTT.

CDR3 nucleotides: TGTGCCAGCAGCTGGGAGGGGGGTAATGGCTACACCTTC. Protein: CASSWEGGNGYTF. The chain is built from TRBV5-5 and TRBJ1-2, with D maybe TRBD1 (6 bases). The CDR3 totals 13 residues. V was pared by 3 bases and J by 6 bases, with 12 bases between. Germline V lookup: CDR1 SGHKS, CDR2 YYEKEE (reference sequence).

This sequence joins TRBV3-1 (or the pseudogene TRBV3-2) and TRBJ2-2; perhaps TRBD1 as D (6 bases). This CDR3 is built from 16 residues. Looked up from germline, CDR1 is LGHDT and CDR2 is YNNKEL (reference sequence). V dropped 2 bases and J dropped 0 bases, with 10 bases sitting between them. The CDR3 region is CASSQFTGSNTGELFF. For the CDR3, the DNA is TGTGCCAGCAGCCAATTCACAGGGTCGAACACCGGGGAGCTGTTTTTT.

This clone came up many times. The chain links TRBV19 to TRBJ1-5; D unclear. The CDR3 totals 12 residues. V dropped 3 bases and J dropped 9 bases, with 9 bases sitting between them. Per the germline V gene, CDR1 is LNHDA and CDR2 is SQIVND (reference sequence). The CDR3 loop is CASSISSWPQHF. In DNA, the CDR3 is TGTGCCAGTAGTATTTCCAGTTGGCCCCAGCATTTT.

The rearrangement joins TRBV7-3 to TRBJ1-1, with D possibly matching TRBD1 (5 bases). Germline values: CDR1 SGHTA, CDR2 FQGTGA. This CDR3 is 13 amino acids long. V lost 2 bases and J lost 4, with 8 bases in between. CDR3 loop: CASSLQGPTEAFF. The CDR3 DNA sequence: TGTGCCAGCAGCTTACAGGGTCCCACTGAAGCTTTCTTT.

The V gene is TRBV28, the J gene TRBJ2-1; 15 bases fit TRBD2. CDR3 size: 20 residues. Unmatched junction bases numbered 19, after V lost 6 bases and J lost 7 bases. Germline lookup yields CDR1 MDHEN and CDR2 SYDVKM. This CDR3 reads CASSPSRTSGGAKLLNEQFF. The CDR3 DNA sequence: TGTGCCAGCAGCCCTTCCCGGACTAGCGGGGGGGCTAAACTACTGAATGAGCAGTTCTTC.

The chain employs TRBV3-1 (or the pseudogene TRBV3-2) and TRBJ1-2, with D unresolved. This CDR3 comprises 14 residues. Trimming stripped 0 bases from V and 7 bases from J, with 12 bases between. The V gene's germline CDR1 is LGHDT and CDR2 YNNKEL (reference sequence). Here the CDR3 DNA reads TGTGCCAGCAGCCAAGACCCAGGATCCTCTGGCTACACCTTC. Protein sequence: CASSQDPGSSGYTF.

The chain recombines TRBV7-9 with TRBJ1-4; TRBD1 matches 7 bases. The CDR3 totals 14 residues. From germline, CDR1 is SEHNR and CDR2 FQNEAQ (reference sequence). The V and J ends lost 5 bases and 4 bases, in that order; junction bases with no gene match: 4. The CDR3 loop reads CASSPTGINEKLFF. The CDR3, as DNA: TGTGCCAGCAGCCCGACAGGGATTAATGAAAAACTGTTTTTT.

The chain links TRBV9 to TRBJ1-2; D may be TRBD1 (5 bases). The V and J ends lost 0 bases and 4 bases respectively, with 10 bases between them. The CDR3 consists of 14 residues. The germline V gene has CDR1 SGDLS and CDR2 YYNGEE. The CDR3 protein is CASSVAGEGYGYTF. For the CDR3, the DNA is TGTGCCAGCAGCGTAGCGGGGGAGGGCTATGGCTACACCTTC.

In DNA, the CDR3 is TGTGCCAGTCAATCAGGAGGGAACACTGAAGCTTTCTTT. It is translated as CASQSGGNTEAFF. The J gene is TRBJ1-1, the V gene TRBV19; D gene ambiguous. Looked up from germline, CDR1 is LNHDA and CDR2 is SQIVND (reference sequence). Trimming pared 8 bases from V and 1 base from J, leaving 11 bases between. The CDR3 sequence is 13 residues long.

The genes are TRBV5-1 and TRBJ1-2; 8 nucleotides line up with TRBD1. The CDR3 extends over 13 amino acids. CDR1 and CDR2 (germline): SGHRS, YFSETQ. V shed 1 base and J 7 bases; nucleotides not matched to a gene: 3. The CDR3 spells CASSLQGAGGYTF. CDR3 in DNA: TGCGCCAGCAGCTTGCAGGGGGCAGGTGGCTACACCTTC.

This chain links TRBV28 with TRBJ2-7; 8 bases align to TRBD1. The germline gives CDR1 MDHEN, CDR2 SYDVKM. V shed 4 bases and J 6 bases; nucleotides not matched to a gene: 14. The CDR3 extends over 16 amino acids. DNA for the CDR3: TGTGCCAGCAGTTCGCCTATAATAGACAGGGGAGGCGAGCAGTACTTC. This codes for CASSSPIIDRGGEQYF.

The chain uses TRBV19 and TRBJ2-4; 8 bases line up with TRBD2. V lost 7 bases and J lost 5; bases outside the gene matches: 10. The CDR3 is 15 residues long. CDR1 and CDR2 (germline): LNHDA, SQIVND (reference sequence). In DNA, the CDR3 is TGTGCCAGTACCCGGGGGGGGGCTGATGAAAACATTCAGTACTTC. Its protein is CASTRGGADENIQYF.